The 21 T cell receptor beta chains below come from one sample, sequenced in a study of T-cell memory formation after mild COVID-19 (dated by TCRdb to about 2021). The method was 5' RACE. Sequencing relied on an Illumina NovaSeq 6000. TCRdb redid the processing of the public reads, applying fastp at Q25 and MiXCR, and retained in-frame beta chains. Each CDR3 protein appears once, grouped with its most common genes and DNA. Within this sample are nearly 200,000 distinct CDR3 sequences, with around 16% of them counted one time only. Together, the top ten hold around 2.4% of the sample. Specimen: PBMCs or a T cell subset sorted from them (not recorded which). The receptors here all came from an adult woman who had mild COVID-19 (a few samples of this study predate the infection). The sample titles of this study are shuffled in the database, so cell type and time point are left out; the donor was told from shared clones.

This chain links TRBV10-3 with TRBJ2-7; 8 bases match TRBD1. The germline gives CDR1 ENHRY, CDR2 SYGVKD. Trimming removed 6 bases from V and 2 bases from J; junction bases left unmatched: 6. The CDR3 is 14 residues long. The CDR3 DNA is TGTGCCATCAGGCCTGACAGGGGCACCTACGAGCAGTACTTC. Translated: CAIRPDRGTYEQYF.

This clonotype has just a few counts. The chain carries TRBV7-3 and TRBJ2-5, with 8 bases lining up with TRBD1. CDR1 and CDR2 from the germline V gene are SGHTA and FQGTGA. The CDR3 has 15 amino acids. V lost 3 bases and J lost 5; bases outside the gene matches: 8. CDR3 nucleotide sequence: TGTGCCAGCAGCTTCAACAGGGGGTCAATGGAGACCCAGTACTTC. Protein product: CASSFNRGSMETQYF.

This clonotype was observed a few times. V usage is TRBV4-1 and J usage is TRBJ2-7; 9 bases are a match to TRBD1. V gave up 0 bases and J gave up 7 bases; unmatched junction bases: 10. The CDR3 has 16 amino acids. The germline gives CDR1 MGHRA, CDR2 YSYEKL. The CDR3 coding sequence is TGCGCCAGCAGCCAAGAGGTGGACAGGGGCCTACGAGAGCAGTACTTC. This sequence encodes CASSQEVDRGLREQYF.

The chain links TRBV5-6 to TRBJ2-7; D is unclear. The germline V and J ends were trimmed by 0 bases and 6 bases, with 7 bases remaining between them. Germline CDR1 is SGHDT and CDR2 is YYEEEE. The CDR3 runs 12 residues. CDR3 sequence reads: CASSLASLEQYF. The DNA for the CDR3 is TGTGCCAGCAGCTTGGCCTCCCTCGAGCAGTACTTC.

The chain uses TRBV12-3 or TRBV12-4 and TRBJ1-2; 7 bases align to TRBD1. The CDR3 loop spans 15 amino acids. The V segment lost 7 bases and the J segment 4 bases; nucleotides outside the gene matches: 12. The CDR3 loop is CASKETGRYSYGYTF. The DNA of the CDR3 is TGTGCCAGCAAGGAGACAGGGAGGTATAGCTATGGCTACACCTTC.

There are many counts of this clonotype. V usage is TRBV7-8 and J usage is TRBJ2-1, with 9 bases that match TRBD2. With V trimmed by 1 base and J by 9 bases, 7 bases remained unmatched. Germline lookup yields CDR1 SGHVS and CDR2 FQNEAQ. This CDR3 spans 15 amino acids. The DNA of the CDR3 is TGTGCCAGCAGCTTAGAGGGTAGCGGGAGTGTTGAGCAGTTCTTC. Translated: CASSLEGSGSVEQFF.

The rearrangement links TRBV6-5 to TRBJ1-1; a weak D match, TRBD1 (5 bases). CDR3 length: 18 residues. Trimming removed 2 bases at V and 0 bases at J, with 19 bases between. Germline CDR1 reads MNHEY; CDR2 reads SVGAGI. CDR3 bases: TGTGCCAGCAGTTACGCAACAGGAATTAACTTAATGAACACTGAAGCTTTCTTT. Encoded protein: CASSYATGINLMNTEAFF.

The rearrangement links TRBV18 to TRBJ2-7; possible D gene TRBD1, 5 bases. Trimming took 1 base from V and 4 from J, leaving 11 bases between them. The CDR3 loop spans 14 amino acids. Looked up from germline, CDR1 is KGHSH and CDR2 is LQKENI. CDR3 DNA: TGTGCCAGCTCACCACAGGGCAGGGATTACGAGCAGTACTTC. It codes for CASSPQGRDYEQYF.

This clonotype has a handful of counts. V is TRBV25-1 and J is TRBJ2-7; D gene unclear. The CDR3 length is 14 residues. Germline loops: CDR1 MGHDK, CDR2 SYGVNS. The V gene lost 2 bases and the J gene lost 2 bases, with 10 bases spanning the gap. CDR3 region: CASSERVSAYEQYF. The CDR3, as DNA: TGTGCCAGCAGTGAACGGGTCTCGGCCTACGAGCAGTACTTC.

This clonotype has a count of ten or more. V usage is TRBV14 and J usage is TRBJ2-1, with D hard to call. The CDR3 runs 13 residues. The germline gives CDR1 SGHDN, CDR2 FVKESK. With 0 bases removed from V and 3 bases from J, the gap between germline ends came to 3 bases. CDR3 amino acids: CASSQDSYNEQFF. CDR3 DNA sequence: TGTGCCAGCAGCCAAGACAGCTACAATGAGCAGTTCTTC. Combining the CDR3 with reference TRBV14 and TRBJ2-1 gives the whole variable domain EAGVTQFPSHSVIEKGQTVTLRCDPISGHDNLYWYRRVMGKEIKFLLHFVKESKQDESGMPNNRFLAERTGGTYSTLKVQPAELEDSGVYFCASSQDSYNEQFFGPGTRLTVL.

The V call is TRBV6-5, the J call TRBJ2-7; D assignment may be TRBD1 or TRBD2 (5 bases each). CDR3 length: 14 residues. V was shortened by 5 bases and J by 7 bases, with 18 bases between the two germline ends. In germline, CDR1 is MNHEY, CDR2 SVGAGI. The CDR3 loop reads CASSKRRDLGEQYF. The CDR3 DNA reads TGTGCCAGCAGTAAACGCAGGGACCTGGGGGAGCAGTACTTC.

This chain joins TRBV18 and TRBJ1-1, with unresolved D. V was trimmed by 3 bases and J by 0 bases, leaving 11 bases between them. The CDR3 has 15 amino acids. Germline V lookup: CDR1 KGHSH, CDR2 LQKENI. The CDR3 nucleotides read TGTGCCAGCTCACCTAGGCAGCAGATGAACACTGAAGCTTTCTTT. This codes for CASSPRQQMNTEAFF.

The chain couples TRBV7-2 to TRBJ1-4, with 9 bases lining up with TRBD1. The CDR3 consists of 15 residues. The V and J ends lost 5 bases and 5 bases, in that order; junction bases with no gene match: 6. The germline V gene has CDR1 SGHTA and CDR2 FQGNSA. Here the CDR3 DNA reads TGTGCCAGCAGCAGGGCCGGGACAGGGAATGAAAAACTGTTTTTT. Translating gives CASSRAGTGNEKLFF.

V and J are TRBV6-5 and TRBJ2-7; 9 bases map to TRBD1. This CDR3 is 15 amino acids long. Germline CDR1 and CDR2: MNHEY and SVGAGI. The ends lost 0 bases at V and 9 bases at J; junction bases unmatched: 9. The CDR3 here is CASSYSGPGQGRQYF. CDR3 DNA sequence: TGTGCCAGCAGTTACTCCGGGCCGGGACAGGGCAGGCAGTACTTC.

This clonotype was detected a few times. This chain connects TRBV6-2 or TRBV6-3 to TRBJ2-7; D tentatively fits TRBD1 or TRBD2 (5 bases each). The CDR3 covers 16 residues. The ends were cut back, 5 bases at V and 2 bases at J, with 19 bases in the middle. Per germline, CDR1 MNHEY and CDR2 SVGEGT. DNA for the CDR3: TGTGCCAGCAGTCTACGCTTTGGGGGAACTCCCTACGAGCAGTACTTC. It translates to CASSLRFGGTPYEQYF.

This clonotype was counted a few times. The chain is built from TRBV18 and TRBJ2-7; D not certain. The CDR3 length is 14 residues. Germline V CDR1 and CDR2: KGHSH, LQKENI. V gave up 0 bases and J gave up 2 bases, with 8 bases separating them. The CDR3 sequence is CASSPPDKPYEQYF. CDR3 nucleotide sequence: TGTGCCAGCTCACCACCAGACAAGCCCTACGAGCAGTACTTC.

The chain combines TRBV19 with TRBJ2-1; D gene unclear. Germline CDR1 reads LNHDA; CDR2 reads SQIVND (reference sequence). V lost 1 base and J lost 3, with 4 bases in between. The CDR3 is made up of 13 amino acids. The CDR3 DNA is TGTGCCAGTAGTATAGGGGACTACAATGAGCAGTTCTTC. Its translation: CASSIGDYNEQFF.

This clonotype was seen only a few times. The chain carries TRBV7-2 and TRBJ2-3, with 7 positions matching TRBD2. The CDR3 is made up of 17 amino acids. With V trimmed by 2 bases and J by 1 base, 9 bases remained unmatched. CDR1 and CDR2 (germline): SGHTA, FQGNSA. The chain's CDR3 is CASSLRREIRGTDTQYF. CDR3 in DNA: TGTGCCAGCAGCTTACGGCGGGAGATTCGGGGCACAGATACGCAGTATTTT.

The V gene is TRBV5-1, the J gene TRBJ1-1; a possible D gene is TRBD1 (5 bases). Germline CDR1 and CDR2: SGHRS and YFSETQ. The length of the CDR3 is 14 residues. Trimming shortened V by 3 bases and J by 6 bases, and 15 bases separated the two germline ends. The DNA for the CDR3 is TGCGCCAGCAGCTCCGGAGGGGCAGGCGCTGAAGCTTTCTTT. This translates into CASSSGGAGAEAFF. Based on the CDR3 plus reference TRBV5-1 and TRBJ1-1, the full variable domain is KAGVTQTPRYLIKTRGQQVTLSCSPISGHRSVSWYQQTPGQGLQFLFEYFSETQRNKGNFPGRFSGRQFSNSRSEMNVSTLELGDSALYLCASSSGGAGAEAFFGQGTRLTVV.

The chain is built from TRBV6-5 and TRBJ1-2; D gene uncertain. This CDR3 region has 19 residues. V was clipped by 0 bases and J by 0 bases, with 20 bases between them. The germline gives CDR1 MNHEY, CDR2 SVGAGI. The CDR3 here is CASSYSRSAMGKANYGYTF. The CDR3 DNA reads as TGTGCCAGCAGTTACTCGAGGTCCGCTATGGGGAAAGCTAACTATGGCTACACCTTC.

This clonotype was observed a handful of times. The genes are TRBV12-3 or TRBV12-4 and TRBJ2-7; possible D gene TRBD1, 6 bases. V was trimmed by 4 bases and J by 3 bases, leaving 16 bases between them. CDR3 length: 15 amino acids. CDR3: CASSSQGIRGYEQYF. The CDR3 nucleotides are TGTGCCAGCAGTTCTCAGGGGATCAGGGGCTACGAGCAGTACTTC.